A selection of T cell receptor beta chains follows, all from one sample in a study of blood T cell repertoires in COVID-19. Clones were sequenced by immunoSEQ multiplex PCR, and TCRdb holds only the in-frame ones, with some missing. The table has roughly 54,000 clones, around 93% seen once. The material sequenced was peripheral blood. The receptors shown here come from a woman aged 55 to 70 with active or convalescent COVID-19. CDR3s include the opening cysteine and the closing phenylalanine or tryptophan. The D gene is left open where the match is weak.

>TRBD1|TRBV25-1
CASSDPRGGFLAFF
>.|TRBV27
CASSLYGESTEAFF
>.|TRBV27
CASSRGLGYGYTF
>.|TRBV6-5
CASSYLGGEDTEAFF
>.|TRBV28
CASSLSGGYTEAFF
>TRBD1|TRBV28
CASGDRGGRGYTF
>TRBD1|TRBV6-6
CASSPRDRGRSGANVLTF
>.|TRBV27
CASSFSPNAPLHF
>.|TRBV2
CASTRGETQYF
>TRBD1|TRBV6-1
CASSDHGQARTYGYTF
>TRBD1|TRBV27
CASSSRQGSYEQYF
>.|TRBV15
CATSRGQGKLFF
>.|TRBV7-9
CASSLSGFQETQYF
>.|TRBV19
CASSISGVGNQPQHF
>.|TRBV6-6
CASSLRPPGILGGNEQFF
>.|TRBV11-2
CASTPAWDWGYNEQFF
>.|TRBV9
CASSVPGVSGYTF
>.|TRBV28
CASTKHYSNQPQHF
>.|TRBV25-1
CASSRPGTFNEQFF
>.|TRBV5-1
CASSLEVRQNTEAFF
>TRBD1|TRBV9
CASTTDREEGNQPQHF
>TRBD1|TRBV16
CASSETDVGTGKEPQHF